The text below deals with one TCR beta chain. As yet, its antigen is unknown. This entry belongs to a study of T cells after yellow fever vaccination. Regarding the study as a whole: Subsequent to the booster, the majority of primary-vaccination clones reappeared (about 97% CD4, 85% to 90% CD8). Faster peaking, at day 5 versus 15, marked a secondary response that was weaker. Relatively few clonotypes were ones that appeared in both CD4 and CD8 compartments.

The CDR3 consists of 16 residues. The germline gives CDR1 KGHSH, CDR2 LQKENI. Trimming removed 1 base from V and 2 bases from J, with 14 bases in between. One entry per CDR3 protein results from TCRdb running MiXCR on the 5' RACE reads. The table has fewer than 650,000 distinct CDR3 sequences, 21% seen once. The starting material was PBMCs, obtained around 3 weeks after the first yellow fever vaccination. The rearrangement uses TRBV18 and TRBJ1-2; possibly TRBD1 for D (5 bases). The TCR comes from a man younger than 30 who received the YFV17D yellow fever vaccine. The CDR3 nucleotides read TGTGCCAGCTCACCACAGGACACCCTAGCCAACTATGGCTACACCTTC. It codes for CASSPQDTLANYGYTF.